This TCR beta chain is drawn from a study of blood T cells in healthy people across ages. Study information: Roughly one uniquely barcoded beta molecule per two T cells was captured. General study points: Estimated diversity across one million T cells was deemed an underestimate.

Germline CDR1 ENHRY, CDR2 SYGVKD. CDR3 length: 17 residues. Deletions cut 0 bases from V and 6 bases from J, with 18 bases between. Details on this clonotype: Its antigen is not known.

All donors came from Russia, were Caucasian and healthy, and spanned ages about 6 to 95. Next came a second PCR, run for about 6 to 11 cycles, which used a sample-barcoded 5' primer along with a J-beta primer mix. Unique molecular identifiers of 12 random nucleotides labeled each cDNA. MiXCR was run by TCRdb on the 5' RACE reads, yielding one entry per CDR3 protein. Of roughly 1,500,000 distinct CDR3 sequences detected, roughly 45% appear once; the ten largest clones hold approximately 7.9%. Sequencing was performed on blood. The V call is TRBV10-3, the J call TRBJ2-1; D gene ambiguous. This TCR was sampled from a woman aged 18 to 35 in good health. As DNA, the CDR3 is TGTGCCATCAGTGAGTCTGTGGCGACTCGTAGGTCCAATGAGCAGTTCTTC. It yields the protein CAISESVATRRSNEQFF.